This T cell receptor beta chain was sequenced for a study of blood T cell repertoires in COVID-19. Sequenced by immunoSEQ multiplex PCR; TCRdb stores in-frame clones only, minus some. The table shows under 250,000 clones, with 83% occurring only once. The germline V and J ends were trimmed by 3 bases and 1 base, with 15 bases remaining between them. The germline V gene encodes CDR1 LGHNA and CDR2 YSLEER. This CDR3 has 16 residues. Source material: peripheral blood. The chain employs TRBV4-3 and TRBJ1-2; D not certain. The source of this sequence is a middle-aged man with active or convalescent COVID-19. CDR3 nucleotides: TGCGCCAGCAGCCATGCAGGTGATCGGGATAACTATGGCTACACCTTC. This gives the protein CASSHAGDRDNYGYTF.